This section outlines one T cell receptor (beta chain) sequence together with its context. These data originate in a study of control samples from healthy donors and cancer patients. Profiled with immunoSEQ multiplex PCR; TCRdb holds only in-frame clones, not every one. Of about 29,000 clones in the sample, about 90% were seen once. Trimming removed 4 bases from V and 8 bases from J; junction bases left unmatched: 4. The CDR3 is made up of 13 amino acids. This chain uses TRBV12-3 or TRBV12-4 with TRBJ1-2, with 10 bases that match TRBD1. The sequence was obtained from a female donor with melanoma. Sequencing used formalin-fixed, paraffin-embedded tissue. The CDR3 region has the DNA TGTGCCAGCAGTTGGACAGGGGGAACGGGCTACACCTTC. Translation gives CASSWTGGTGYTF.